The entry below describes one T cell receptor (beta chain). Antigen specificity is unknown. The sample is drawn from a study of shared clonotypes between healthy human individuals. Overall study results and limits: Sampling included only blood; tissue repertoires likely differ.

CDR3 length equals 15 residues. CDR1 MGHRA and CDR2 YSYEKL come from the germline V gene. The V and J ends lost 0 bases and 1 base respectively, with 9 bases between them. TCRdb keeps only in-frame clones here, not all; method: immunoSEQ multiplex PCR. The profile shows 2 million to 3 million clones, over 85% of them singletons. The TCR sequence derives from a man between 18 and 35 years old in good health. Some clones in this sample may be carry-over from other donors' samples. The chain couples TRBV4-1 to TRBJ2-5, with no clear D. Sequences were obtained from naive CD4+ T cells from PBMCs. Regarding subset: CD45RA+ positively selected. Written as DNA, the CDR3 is TGCGCCAGCAGCCAAGATACAACAGTCCAAGAGACCCAGTACTTC. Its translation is CASSQDTTVQETQYF.